The table lists the clone carrying this T cell receptor (beta chain) with many counts. This sample was taken from a study of neurological immune-mediated disorders. TCRdb redid the calling of the 5' RACE reads with MiXCR, one entry per CDR3 protein. The sample carries 25,000 to 35,000 distinct CDR3 sequences, over 1.2% recorded once. This CDR3 is 15 amino acids long. The germline gives CDR1 DFQATT, CDR2 SNEGSKA (reference sequence). Trimming at V came to 1 base and at J to 7 bases, leaving 8 bases not matched to a gene. Sequencing was done on a sample of PBMCs. The clonotype comes from a woman in her 30s with multiple sclerosis. The V and J genes are TRBV20-1 and TRBJ2-7; 12 nucleotides match TRBD2. The CDR3 region has the DNA TGCAGTGCTAGAGTTGGACTAGCGGGGTTAGGGGAGCAGTACTTC. Translating it yields CSARVGLAGLGEQYF.